This TCR beta chain is from a study of beta chain features in type 1 diabetes (dated by TCRdb to between 2018 and 2020). About the full investigation: Mean age, gender distribution, total cell number and subset yield did not differ between patients and healthy donors. A total of roughly 98,000,000 sorted cells were examined across all samples, and a strong correlation was observed between cell number per subset and RNA yield. The study compared the TCRB repertoires of sorted circulating CD4+ T cell subsets in recently diagnosed type 1 diabetes patients with those in matched healthy donors. Regulatory and stem cell-like memory subsets were isolated from only 8 patients and 8 healthy donors, whereas naive and central memory subsets came from all 30 or so donors.

For this clone: Its antigen target is currently unknown. There are no base qualities to consult, and no much larger clone falls within one base.

Each donor gave one peripheral blood draw, averaging about 100 mL, which was collected into heparinised tubes. A BD FACSAria II was used to sort naive, central memory, regulatory and stem cell-like memory CD4+ T cells with a panel that included CD45RO, CCR7, CD25, CD127, CD95 and CD27. All sorted populations exceeded 95% purity. PBMCs were isolated immediately by Lymphoprep density gradient centrifugation and stained directly without culture. Samples were stained and sorted in pairs, with one healthy donor and one patient per experiment, so that batch effects were minimized. The V end loses 6 bases and the J end loses 4 bases, and a stretch of 16 bases separates them. The germline V gene gives CDR1 as LGHNT and CDR2 as FRNRAP. Including the terminal cysteine and phenylalanine, the CDR3 comprises 15 residues. CDR3 DNA is the only sequence kept; it has 45 bases, read in frame from the first base. All of the isolated RNA was reverse transcribed with the High Capacity cDNA Reverse Transcription Kit, so expressed TCRB transcripts were sequenced. Deep immunoSEQ sequencing was performed on naive, central memory and regulatory T cell samples, with an average of roughly 4 million total reads per sample. Sorted cells were lysed in RLT buffer, and RNA was extracted using DNase-treated RNeasy Micro or Mini kits according to cell number. To prevent cross-contamination, every cell subset was processed on its own, while patient and healthy donor samples were processed together. TCRB sequences were amplified from cDNA with the immunoSEQ multiplex PCR, producing 87-bp fragments spanning the CDR3 region. Amplicons were sequenced on the Illumina HiSeq platform. The authors processed their data as follows. Synthetic template baselines were used to correct PCR bias computationally, reads within Hamming distance 2 were collapsed together, and singletons that could not be merged were discarded. Reads were aligned to IMGT to assign V, D and J genes, CDR3 length, and insertions or deletions at six rearrangement sites. Within each subset, clonotype counts were normalized to the number of sorted cells before true diversity and Gini coefficients were calculated with the tcR R package. Repertoire sharing was quantified using the overlap coefficient calculated on TCRB nucleotide sequences. As a proxy for the pre-selection repertoire, out-of-frame TCRB sequences from naive cells were analyzed. Sourced from immuneACCESS, this table was stored by TCRdb with only in-frame sequences that have V and J called. A share of the clones is absent; for the studies checked, an unresolved V gene accounts for under half, and the remainder has no known explanation. The DNA gave D and trimming, while V, J and clone size come from that table. In this sample the table shows almost 350,000 clones, roughly a fifth of which occur a single time. The ten largest account for about 0.044% of the sample.

Study-wide conclusions, independent of this receptor: Patients with type 1 diabetes made fewer insertions and deleted more nucleotides at VDJ recombination sites, implying thymic rearrangement abnormalities. In all four CD4+ subsets, TCRB CDR3 length was moderately but significantly shorter in type 1 diabetes patients. Shorter templates might be favored by PCR, yet because patient and control samples were amplified and corrected together, any such skew would affect both groups equally. The naive, central memory and regulatory TCRB repertoires appeared to resemble one another more closely among patients than among healthy donors. Because cDNA rather than genomic DNA was sequenced, highly expressing activated cells could have been over-represented, although no difference in activation and CD3 levels was found between groups. Only small numbers of individuals were included in the HLA sub-analyses, which left unresolved whether HLA type had any influence on TCRB rearrangement.

The sample comprised naive CD4+ T cells from blood. Per the publication, the cell subset or site label means: true naive CD4+ T cells. The TCR comes from a woman under 30 in good health. The chain employs TRBV12-5 and TRBJ2-1, and the D gene may be TRBD2, 6 bases matching. The nucleotides read TGTGCTAGTGGCCCCAGTCTGCGGGGTTACAATGAGCAGTTCTTC. Translated, this is CASGPSLRGYNEQFF. The CDR3 plus the reference TRBV12-5 and TRBJ2-1 genes for the other parts give the full variable domain: DARVTQTPRHKVTEMGQEVTMRCQPILGHNTVFWYRQTMMQGLELLAYFRNRAPLDDSGMPKDRFSAEMPDATLATLKIQPSEPRDSAVYFCASGPSLRGYNEQFFGPGTRLTVL.